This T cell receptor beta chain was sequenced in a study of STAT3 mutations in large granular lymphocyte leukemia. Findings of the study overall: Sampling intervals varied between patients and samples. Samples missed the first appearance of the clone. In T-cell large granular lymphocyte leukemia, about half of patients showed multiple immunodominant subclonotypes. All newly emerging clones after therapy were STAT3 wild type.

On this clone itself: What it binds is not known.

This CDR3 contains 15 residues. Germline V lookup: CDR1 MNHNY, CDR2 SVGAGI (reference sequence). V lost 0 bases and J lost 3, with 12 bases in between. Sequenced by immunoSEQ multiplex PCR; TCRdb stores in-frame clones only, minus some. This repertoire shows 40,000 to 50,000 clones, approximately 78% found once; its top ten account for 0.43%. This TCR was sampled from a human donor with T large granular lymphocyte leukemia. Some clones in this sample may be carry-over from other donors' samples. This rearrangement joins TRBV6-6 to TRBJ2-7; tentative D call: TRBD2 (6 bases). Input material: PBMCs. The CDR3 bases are TGTGCCAGCAGTTACTCTGGGGGGAACCACTACGAGCAGTACTTC. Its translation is CASSYSGGNHYEQYF.